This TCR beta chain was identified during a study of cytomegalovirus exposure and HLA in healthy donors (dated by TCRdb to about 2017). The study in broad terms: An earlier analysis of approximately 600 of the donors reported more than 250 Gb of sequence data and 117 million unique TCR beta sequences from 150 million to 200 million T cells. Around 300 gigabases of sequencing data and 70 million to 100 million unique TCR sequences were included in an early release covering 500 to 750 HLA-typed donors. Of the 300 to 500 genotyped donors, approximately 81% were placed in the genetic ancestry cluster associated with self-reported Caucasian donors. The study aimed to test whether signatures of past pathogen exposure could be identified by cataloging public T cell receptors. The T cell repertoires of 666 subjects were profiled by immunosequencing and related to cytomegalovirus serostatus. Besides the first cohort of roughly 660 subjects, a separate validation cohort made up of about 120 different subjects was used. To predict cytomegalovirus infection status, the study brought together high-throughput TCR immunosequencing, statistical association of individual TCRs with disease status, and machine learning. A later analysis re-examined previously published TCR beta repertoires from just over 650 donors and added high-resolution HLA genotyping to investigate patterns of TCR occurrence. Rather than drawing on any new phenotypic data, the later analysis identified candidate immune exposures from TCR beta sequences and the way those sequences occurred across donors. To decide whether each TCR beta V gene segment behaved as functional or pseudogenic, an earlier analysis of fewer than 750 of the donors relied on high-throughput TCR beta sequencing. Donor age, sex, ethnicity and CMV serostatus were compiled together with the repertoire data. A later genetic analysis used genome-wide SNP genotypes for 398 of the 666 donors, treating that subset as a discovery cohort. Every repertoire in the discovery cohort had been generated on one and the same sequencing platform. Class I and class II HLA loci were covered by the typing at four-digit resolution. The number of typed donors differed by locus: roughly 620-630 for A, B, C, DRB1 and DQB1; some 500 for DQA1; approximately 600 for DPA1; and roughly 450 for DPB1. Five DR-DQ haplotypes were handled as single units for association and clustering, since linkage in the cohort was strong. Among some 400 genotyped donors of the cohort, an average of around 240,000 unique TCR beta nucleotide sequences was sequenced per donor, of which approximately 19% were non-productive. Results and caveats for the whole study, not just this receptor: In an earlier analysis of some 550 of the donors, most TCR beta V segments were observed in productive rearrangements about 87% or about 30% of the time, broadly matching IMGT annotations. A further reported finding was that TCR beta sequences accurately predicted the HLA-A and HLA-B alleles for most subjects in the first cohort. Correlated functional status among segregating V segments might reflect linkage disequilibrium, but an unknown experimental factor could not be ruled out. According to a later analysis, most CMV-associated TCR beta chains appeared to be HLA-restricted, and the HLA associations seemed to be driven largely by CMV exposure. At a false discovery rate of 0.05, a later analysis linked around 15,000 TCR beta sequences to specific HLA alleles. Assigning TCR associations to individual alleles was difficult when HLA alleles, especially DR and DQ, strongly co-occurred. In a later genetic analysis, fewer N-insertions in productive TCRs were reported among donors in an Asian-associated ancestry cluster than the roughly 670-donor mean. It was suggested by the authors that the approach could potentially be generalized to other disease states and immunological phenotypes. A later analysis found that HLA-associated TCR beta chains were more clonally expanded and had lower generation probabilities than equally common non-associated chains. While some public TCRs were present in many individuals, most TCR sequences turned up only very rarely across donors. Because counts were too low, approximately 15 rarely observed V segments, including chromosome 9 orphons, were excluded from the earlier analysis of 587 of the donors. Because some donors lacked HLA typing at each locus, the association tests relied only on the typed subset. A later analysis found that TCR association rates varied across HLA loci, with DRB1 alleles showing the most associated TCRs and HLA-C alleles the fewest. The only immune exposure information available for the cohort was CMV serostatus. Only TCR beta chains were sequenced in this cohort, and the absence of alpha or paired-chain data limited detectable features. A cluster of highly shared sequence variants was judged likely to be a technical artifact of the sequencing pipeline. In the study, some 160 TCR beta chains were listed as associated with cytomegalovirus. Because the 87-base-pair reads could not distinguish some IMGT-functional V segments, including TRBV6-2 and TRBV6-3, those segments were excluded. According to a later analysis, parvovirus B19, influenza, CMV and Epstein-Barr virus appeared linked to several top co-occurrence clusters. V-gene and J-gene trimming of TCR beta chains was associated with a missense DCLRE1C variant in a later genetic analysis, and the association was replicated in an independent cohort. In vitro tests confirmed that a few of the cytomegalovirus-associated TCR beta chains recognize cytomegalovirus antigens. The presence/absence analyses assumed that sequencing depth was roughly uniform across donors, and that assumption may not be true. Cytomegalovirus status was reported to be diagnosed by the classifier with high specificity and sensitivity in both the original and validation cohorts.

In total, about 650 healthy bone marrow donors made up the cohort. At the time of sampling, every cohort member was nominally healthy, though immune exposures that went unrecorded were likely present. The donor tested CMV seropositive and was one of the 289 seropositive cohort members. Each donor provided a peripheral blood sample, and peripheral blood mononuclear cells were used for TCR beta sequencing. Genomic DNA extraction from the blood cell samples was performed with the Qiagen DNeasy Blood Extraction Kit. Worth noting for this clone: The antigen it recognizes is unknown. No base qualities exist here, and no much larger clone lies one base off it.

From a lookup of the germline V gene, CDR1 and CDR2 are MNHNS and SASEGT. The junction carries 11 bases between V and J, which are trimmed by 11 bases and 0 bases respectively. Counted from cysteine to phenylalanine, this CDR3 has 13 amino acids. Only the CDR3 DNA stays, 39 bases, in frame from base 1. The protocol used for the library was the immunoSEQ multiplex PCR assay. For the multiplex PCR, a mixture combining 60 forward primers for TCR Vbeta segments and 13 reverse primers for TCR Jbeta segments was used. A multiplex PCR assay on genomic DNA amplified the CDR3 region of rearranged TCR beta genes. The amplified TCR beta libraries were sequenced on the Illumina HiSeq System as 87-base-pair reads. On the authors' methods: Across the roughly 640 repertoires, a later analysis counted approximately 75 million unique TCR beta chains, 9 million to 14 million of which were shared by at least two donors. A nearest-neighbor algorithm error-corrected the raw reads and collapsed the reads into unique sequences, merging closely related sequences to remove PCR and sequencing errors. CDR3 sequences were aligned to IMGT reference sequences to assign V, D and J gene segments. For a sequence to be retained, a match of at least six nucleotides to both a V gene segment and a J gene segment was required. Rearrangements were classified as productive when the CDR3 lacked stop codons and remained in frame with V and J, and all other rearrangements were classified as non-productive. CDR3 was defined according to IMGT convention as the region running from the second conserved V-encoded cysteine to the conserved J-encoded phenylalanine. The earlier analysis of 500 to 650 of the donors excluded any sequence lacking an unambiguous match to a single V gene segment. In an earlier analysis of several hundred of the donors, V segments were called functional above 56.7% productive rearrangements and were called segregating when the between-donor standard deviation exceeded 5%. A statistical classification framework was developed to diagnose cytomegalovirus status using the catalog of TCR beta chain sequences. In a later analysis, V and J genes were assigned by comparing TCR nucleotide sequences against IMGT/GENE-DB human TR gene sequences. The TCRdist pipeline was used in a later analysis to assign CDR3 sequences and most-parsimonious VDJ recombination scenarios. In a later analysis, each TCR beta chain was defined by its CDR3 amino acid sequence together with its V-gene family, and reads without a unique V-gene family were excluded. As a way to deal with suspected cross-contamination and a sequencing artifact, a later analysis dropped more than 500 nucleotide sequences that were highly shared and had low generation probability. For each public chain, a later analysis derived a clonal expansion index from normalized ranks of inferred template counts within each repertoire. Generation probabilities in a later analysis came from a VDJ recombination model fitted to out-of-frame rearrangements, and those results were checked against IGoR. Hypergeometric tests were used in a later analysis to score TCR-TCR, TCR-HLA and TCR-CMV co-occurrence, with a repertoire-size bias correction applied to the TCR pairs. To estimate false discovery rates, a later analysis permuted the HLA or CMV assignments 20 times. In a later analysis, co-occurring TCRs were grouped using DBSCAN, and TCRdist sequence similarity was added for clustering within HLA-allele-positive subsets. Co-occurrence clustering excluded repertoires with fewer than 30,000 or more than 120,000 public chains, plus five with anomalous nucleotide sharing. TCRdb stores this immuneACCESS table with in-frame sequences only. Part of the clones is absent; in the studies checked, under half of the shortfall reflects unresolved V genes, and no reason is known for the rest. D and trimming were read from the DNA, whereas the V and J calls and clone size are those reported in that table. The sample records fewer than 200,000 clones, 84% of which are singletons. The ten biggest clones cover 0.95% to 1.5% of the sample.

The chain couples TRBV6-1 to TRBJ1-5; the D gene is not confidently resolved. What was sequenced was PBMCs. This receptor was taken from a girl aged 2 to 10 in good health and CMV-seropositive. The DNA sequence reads TGTGCCGCACGCCGGGATAGCAATCAGCCCCAGCATTTT. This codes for CAARRDSNQPQHF.